This T cell receptor (beta chain) comes out of a study of OX40 agonist ivuxolimab in advanced cancers. About the study: Dose-escalation patients had hepatocellular carcinoma, melanoma, renal cell or head and neck cancer. Partial responses, seen in three patients, involved one hepatocellular carcinoma and two cutaneous melanomas.

The assay was immunoSEQ multiplex PCR, and TCRdb's table has in-frame clones only and misses some. Of 40,000 to 60,000 clones listed, around 84% are singletons. The CDR3 has 15 amino acids. J is TRBJ2-1 and V is TRBV21-1; TRBD2, as called in the table, went unchecked against the DNA. TRBV21-1 is an annotated pseudogene. Sequencing was performed on CD4+ or CD8+ T cells sorted from blood, taken in a trial of the OX40 agonist ivuxolimab. This receptor was identified in an adult with an advanced solid tumor such as melanoma, head and neck, liver or kidney cancer. CDR3 sequence (DNA): TGTGCCAGCGCCAGAGAAACTAGCGGGACTCCGGGTCCGTTCTTC. Protein: CASARETSGTPGPFF.